Described below is a single T cell receptor beta chain sequence and its context. TCRdb keeps only in-frame clones here, not all; method: immunoSEQ multiplex PCR. The top ten clones hold about 12% of a sample with around 480,000 clones, approximately 90% of them seen once. Germline V lookup: CDR1 SGHNT, CDR2 YYREEE (reference sequence). Trimming shortened V by 0 bases and J by 6 bases, and 15 bases separated the two germline ends. The CDR3 runs to 16 residues. The record originates from a study of blood T cell repertoires in COVID-19. This chain links TRBV5-4 with TRBJ2-2, with D perhaps TRBD1 (5 bases). The sequence was obtained from a woman between 50 and 59 years old with COVID-19, enrolled during active disease. The sample comprised peripheral blood. The DNA for the CDR3 is TGTGCCAGCAGCTTGGAGCCCAGGGTACACTCCGGGGAGCTGTTTTTT. Its protein product is CASSLEPRVHSGELFF.